This is a list of T cell receptor beta chains from one sample in a study of regulatory T cells in long-lasting Graves disease. TCRdb recomputed calls from the multiplex PCR reads with MiXCR, one row per CDR3 protein. Of around 450,000 distinct CDR3 sequences in the sample, about a fifth were seen once. The sequencing here drew on peripheral blood mononuclear cells (PBMCs), taken when the disease was refractory, from a patient treated with antithyroid drugs. All receptors derive from a female donor with Graves disease. CDR3s include the opening cysteine and the closing phenylalanine or tryptophan. D genes are given only for firm matches. Rows may omit the clone size; those that give it use once, few, many or a size class.

TRBJ1-5 few NA TRBV20-1 CGGGSGGNQPQHF TGCGGCGGGGGGTCGGGGGGCAATCAGCCCCAGCATTTT
TRBJ1-1 few NA TRBV19 CASSMIPGRRDTEAFF TGTGCCAGTAGTATGATCCCAGGGAGGAGGGACACTGAAGCTTTCTTT
TRBJ1-4 NA TRBD1 TRBV4-1 CASSKGPGQGNEKLFF TGCGCCAGCAGCAAAGGTCCGGGACAGGGAAACGAAAAACTGTTTTTT
TRBJ2-1 NA NA TRBV15 CATSGRGENEQFF TGTGCCACCAGCGGGAGGGGGGAGAATGAGCAGTTCTTC
TRBJ1-2 NA TRBD1 TRBV14 CASSQDRDRGYGYTF TGTGCCAGCAGCCAAGACAGGGACAGGGGGTATGGCTACACCTTC
TRBJ1-1 many NA TRBV29-1 CSVGEGWMNTEAFF TGCAGCGTTGGAGAGGGGTGGATGAACACTGAAGCTTTCTTT
TRBJ2-7 many NA TRBV11-2 CASSLVFRASYEQYF TGTGCCAGCAGCTTAGTATTTCGGGCCTCCTACGAGCAGTACTTC
TRBJ2-5 NA NA TRBV7-2 CASSLARGSETQYF TGTGCCAGCAGCTTAGCCAGGGGTAGCGAGACCCAGTACTTC
TRBJ1-5 NA NA TRBV20-1 CSARAGGFNQPQHF TGCAGTGCTAGAGCTGGGGGATTTAATCAGCCCCAGCATTTT
TRBJ2-7 many NA TRBV6-1 CASSGTRVYEQYF TGTGCCAGCAGCGGGACAAGGGTCTACGAGCAGTACTTC
TRBJ1-6 few NA TRBV9 CASSVDGGTFNSPLHF TGTGCCAGCAGCGTAGATGGTGGGACCTTTAATTCACCCCTCCACTTT
TRBJ2-7 many NA TRBV6-2/TRBV6-3 CASSYSGQGIDYEQYF TGTGCCAGCAGTTACTCGGGGCAGGGTATAGACTACGAGCAGTACTTC
TRBJ1-2 NA NA TRBV10-3 CAISESQQANGYTF TGTGCCATCAGTGAGTCTCAGCAGGCGAATGGCTACACCTTC
TRBJ2-7 NA NA TRBV7-9 CASSLASWQGNYEQYF TGTGCCAGCAGCTTAGCTTCATGGCAGGGGAACTACGAGCAGTACTTC
TRBJ1-5 NA NA TRBV6-1 CASSPFGGIDLQPQHF TGTGCCAGCAGCCCCTTTGGGGGGATCGACCTTCAGCCCCAGCATTTT
TRBJ1-2 NA NA TRBV20-1 CSARDVGLYGYTF TGCAGTGCTAGAGATGTGGGGCTCTATGGCTACACCTTC
TRBJ1-2 few NA TRBV20-1 CSLTGTYGYTF TGCAGTTTAACAGGGACCTATGGCTACACCTTC
TRBJ2-7 many NA TRBV19 CASSTWLAMYF TGTGCCAGTAGTACGTGGCTAGCGATGTACTTC
TRBJ1-2 NA TRBD1 TRBV5-1 CASSLRTGDYTF TGCGCCAGCAGCCTTCGGACAGGCGACTACACCTTC
TRBJ1-3 NA NA TRBV7-8 CASSLVGTGFSGNTIYF TGTGCCAGCAGCTTAGTTGGGACGGGCTTCTCTGGAAACACCATATATTTT
TRBJ1-1 few NA TRBV3-1 CASSFGPGSNTEAFF TGTGCCAGCAGCTTTGGCCCTGGTTCGAACACTGAAGCTTTCTTT
TRBJ2-7 NA NA TRBV27 CASSFLPIRAVPYEQYF TGTGCCAGCAGTTTCCTTCCTATTAGAGCGGTACCCTACGAGCAGTACTTC
TRBJ1-4 many NA TRBV28 CASSAAGSTNEKLFF TGTGCCAGCAGTGCGGCCGGATCAACTAATGAAAAACTGTTTTTT
TRBJ1-1 many NA TRBV2 CASSPRTNTEAFF TGTGCCAGCAGTCCTAGGACAAACACTGAAGCTTTCTTT
TRBJ1-1 NA TRBD1 TRBV6-2/TRBV6-3 CASSPSGQGGRTEAFF TGTGCCAGCAGTCCCTCCGGACAGGGCGGTCGGACTGAAGCTTTCTTT
TRBJ1-1 NA NA TRBV4-1 CASRLTVANTEAFF TGCGCCAGCAGACTGACAGTCGCGAACACTGAAGCTTTCTTT
TRBJ2-7 NA NA TRBV20-1 CSARGRDQKFSSYEQYF TGCAGTGCTCGGGGCCGGGACCAAAAATTTTCATCCTACGAGCAGTACTTC
TRBJ2-7 few TRBD1 TRBV13 CASSLLQGKLGEQYF TGTGCCAGCAGCTTACTACAGGGGAAATTGGGCGAGCAGTACTTC
TRBJ1-6 few NA TRBV19 CASSIDMENSPLHF TGTGCCAGTAGTATAGATATGGAGAATTCACCCCTCCACTTT
TRBJ2-2 NA NA TRBV28 CASSPPGRFANTGELFF TGTGCCAGCAGTCCCCCTGGACGGTTCGCGAACACCGGGGAGCTGTTTTTT
TRBJ1-6 few NA TRBV6-5 CASSYSWGAVDNSPLHF TGTGCCAGCAGTTACTCTTGGGGAGCGGTGGATAATTCACCCCTCCACTTT
TRBJ1-6 many NA TRBV27 CASSFGTGQDRSPLHF TGTGCCAGCAGTTTCGGTACTGGGCAGGACCGATCACCCCTCCACTTT
TRBJ1-2 many NA TRBV2 CASRDRTATYGYTF TGTGCCAGCAGGGACCGGACGGCTACCTATGGCTACACCTTC
TRBJ2-1 NA TRBD2 TRBV5-1 CASSLEASGSYNEQFF TGCGCCAGCAGCTTGGAGGCTAGCGGATCCTACAATGAGCAGTTCTTC
TRBJ1-6 few NA TRBV6-2/TRBV6-3 CASRQGLGNSPLHF TGTGCCAGCAGGCAAGGACTGGGAAATTCACCCCTCCACTTT
TRBJ1-5 few NA TRBV6-2/TRBV6-3 CASSYVGGPGSGQPQHF TGTGCCAGCAGTTATGTGGGGGGACCCGGCTCGGGTCAGCCCCAGCATTTT
TRBJ2-5 many NA TRBV7-9 CASSYYTGTIQETQYF TGTGCCAGCAGCTACTATACCGGGACAATTCAAGAGACCCAGTACTTC
TRBJ2-3 NA TRBD2 TRBV12-3/TRBV12-4 CASRSGVAGAGDTQYF TGTGCCAGCAGATCTGGGGTAGCGGGGGCGGGGGATACGCAGTATTTT
TRBJ2-7 many NA TRBV30 CAWSSGTAYEQYF TGTGCCTGGAGTAGCGGAACGGCCTACGAGCAGTACTTC
TRBJ2-1 NA NA TRBV7-2 CASSLPPSHNEQFF TGTGCCAGCAGCCTACCGCCGTCCCACAATGAGCAGTTCTTC
TRBJ2-5 few TRBD2 TRBV5-1 CASSLHLAGEETQYF TGCGCCAGCAGCCTTCATCTAGCGGGAGAAGAGACCCAGTACTTC
TRBJ1-1 few NA TRBV9 CASSVGRWNTEAFF TGTGCCAGCAGCGTAGGGAGATGGAACACTGAAGCTTTCTTT
TRBJ1-1 NA NA TRBV6-2/TRBV6-3 CASSPTKGQNTEAFF TGTGCCAGCAGTCCTACTAAAGGACAGAACACTGAAGCTTTCTTT
TRBJ1-5 NA TRBD1 TRBV4-1 CASSQGAAQGKQPQHF TGCGCCAGCAGCCAAGGGGCCGCACAGGGGAAACAGCCCCAGCATTTT
TRBJ2-2 NA NA TRBV7-3 CASSPFGGANTGELFF TGTGCCAGCAGCCCTTTTGGGGGCGCGAACACCGGGGAGCTGTTTTTT
TRBJ1-1 many TRBD1 TRBV29-1 CSAKGAIFENTEAFF TGCAGCGCCAAGGGGGCGATATTTGAGAACACTGAAGCTTTCTTT
TRBJ1-2 few TRBD1 TRBV9 CASYGTGKGYTF TGTGCCAGCTACGGGACAGGGAAGGGCTACACCTTC
TRBJ2-5 many TRBD2 TRBV6-1 CASSASLAGGRGTQYF TGTGCCAGCAGTGCTTCCTTAGCGGGAGGGCGGGGGACCCAGTACTTC
TRBJ1-1 many NA TRBV6-1 CASSDLGEAFF TGTGCCAGCAGTGATTTGGGCGAAGCTTTCTTT
TRBJ1-2 NA NA TRBV18 CASSPYDRSDGYTF TGTGCCAGCTCACCCTACGACAGAAGCGATGGCTACACCTTC
TRBJ2-2 NA NA TRBV6-1 CASSDQGYPNTGELFF TGTGCCAGCAGTGATCAAGGGTACCCGAACACCGGGGAGCTGTTTTTT